One and the same sample provided the 25 T cell receptor beta chains below, sequenced in a study of patients and donors after allogeneic stem cell transplantation. TCRdb recomputed calls from the RT-PCR reads with MiXCR, one row per CDR3 protein. The sample yields 920,000 or so distinct CDR3 sequences, roughly 18% seen once. Material for sequencing was blood, either unsorted or a sorted T cell fraction (not recorded which). The receptors stem from a human donor who was either an allogeneic HSCT recipient or a stem cell or donor lymphocyte infusion donor (not recorded which). It is not recorded whose cells these are; they may come from a transplant donor.

This chain links TRBV4-3 with TRBJ2-2, with D uncertain. The CDR3 is made up of 17 amino acids. Germline CDR1 LGHNA, CDR2 YSLEER. The ends were cut back, 4 bases at V and 0 bases at J, with 15 bases in the middle. The CDR3 sequence: CASSRVSTPSNTGELFF. The CDR3 DNA is TGCGCCAGCAGCCGGGTGTCCACACCATCGAACACCGGGGAGCTGTTTTTT.

With respect to this clonotype: At one boundary the junction diverges from the germline segment, which might be a read error. The gene calls are TRBV4-2 and TRBJ2-1; TRBD2 agrees at 9 bases. CDR3 size: 16 residues. Germline values: CDR1 LGHNA, CDR2 YNFKEQ. The CDR3 DNA follows: TGTGCCAGCAACCAAGCGGGGCTAGCGGGATACAATGAGCAGTTCTTC. It specifies CASNQAGLAGYNEQFF.

This clonotype was observed a few times. This chain connects TRBV20-1 to TRBJ2-7; D not certain. Germline loops: CDR1 DFQATT, CDR2 SNEGSKA (reference sequence). This CDR3 is 12 amino acids long. V was pared by 4 bases and J by 5 bases, with 12 bases between. CDR3 bases: TGCAGTGCTAATGTCCGGCGGCACGAGCAGTACTTC. Residues: CSANVRRHEQYF.

This clonotype was recorded many times. The V call is TRBV5-1, the J call TRBJ2-3; D may be TRBD2 (5 bases). Trimming stripped 0 bases from V and 2 bases from J, with 10 bases between. The CDR3 contains 15 residues. Germline values: CDR1 SGHRS, CDR2 YFSETQ. Written as DNA, the CDR3 is TGCGCCAGCAGCTTGGACGGGGATCACACAGATACGCAGTATTTT. It translates to CASSLDGDHTDTQYF.

This clonotype was detected ten times or more. This chain uses TRBV12-3 or TRBV12-4 with TRBJ2-1; 7 positions match TRBD2. The ends lost 5 bases at V and 2 bases at J; junction bases unmatched: 3. The CDR3 has 14 residues. The CDR3 reads CASSPGTTYNEQFF. CDR3 nucleotides: TGTGCCAGCAGTCCCGGGACTACCTACAATGAGCAGTTCTTC.

This clonotype was counted ten times or more. The chain has TRBV5-1 and TRBJ1-5, with TRBD1 as a possible D gene (6 bases). The CDR3 loop spans 15 amino acids. CDR1 and CDR2 (germline): SGHRS, YFSETQ. Between the trimmed V and J ends, which lost 0 bases and 4 bases, there was a span of 11 bases. CDR3 nucleotide sequence: TGCGCCAGCAGCTTGGAGGGGGTCGAAAATCAGCCCCAGCATTTT. It yields the protein CASSLEGVENQPQHF.

The sample holds a few counts of this clonotype. V and J are TRBV6-5 and TRBJ2-1; 7 bases align to TRBD2. The V gene end was trimmed by 2 bases and the J gene end by 5 bases; junction bases not matched to a gene: 9. This CDR3 contains 16 residues. Germline assignment: CDR1 MNHEY and CDR2 SVGAGI. The CDR3 sequence: CASSYRPGLSHNEQFF. CDR3 DNA sequence: TGTGCCAGCAGTTACCGGCCGGGACTATCCCACAATGAGCAGTTCTTC.

This clonotype has just a few counts. The chain has TRBV20-1 and TRBJ1-2; no reliable D call. This CDR3 has 16 amino acids. The germline gives CDR1 DFQATT, CDR2 SNEGSKA (reference sequence). The ends were cut back, 3 bases at V and 2 bases at J, with 19 bases in the middle. In DNA, the CDR3 is TGCAGTGCTAGTCGGGCAGCCTTCCCCACGAACTATGGCTACACCTTC. This encodes CSASRAAFPTNYGYTF.

The chain recombines TRBV25-1 with TRBJ2-7; no reliable D call. The germline V gene has CDR1 MGHDK and CDR2 SYGVNS. V lost 3 bases, J lost 2 bases, and 11 bases lay in between. The CDR3 loop spans 14 amino acids. The CDR3 sequence is CASSEPTLPYEQYF. The CDR3, as DNA: TGTGCCAGCAGTGAGCCAACACTGCCCTACGAGCAGTACTTC.

This clonotype was detected a few times. The gene calls are TRBV20-1 and TRBJ2-7, with D perhaps TRBD1 (6 bases). CDR1 DFQATT and CDR2 SNEGSKA come from the germline V gene (reference sequence). The germline V and J ends were trimmed by 1 base and 0 bases, with 10 bases remaining between them. There are 14 residues in the CDR3. The CDR3 DNA reads as TGCAGTGCTAGAGTCTACAGGGCCTCCTACGAGCAGTACTTC. Amino acids: CSARVYRASYEQYF.

This clonotype was detected a few times. This chain connects TRBV3-1 to TRBJ2-1; D may correspond to TRBD1 or TRBD2 (5 bases each). The CDR3 is 14 amino acids. V was shortened by 4 bases and J by 9 bases, with 16 bases between the two germline ends. The germline CDR1 and CDR2 sequences are LGHDT and YNNKEL (reference sequence). This CDR3 is CASSPTRELGEQFF. The DNA for the CDR3 is TGTGCCAGCAGCCCGACCAGGGAGTTGGGTGAGCAGTTCTTC.

The J gene is TRBJ2-1, the V gene TRBV7-9; TRBD2 might be the D (6 bases). CDR1 and CDR2 from the germline V gene are SEHNR and FQNEAQ (reference sequence). CDR3 size: 13 residues. The CDR3 region is CSGDSFPYNEQFF. The DNA for the CDR3 is TGTTCCGGGGACTCCTTCCCATACAATGAGCAGTTCTTC.

The chain combines TRBV7-8 with TRBJ2-5; TRBD2 aligns across 10 bases. The germline CDR1 and CDR2 sequences are SGHVS and FQNEAQ. V lost 1 base, J lost 4 bases, and 9 bases stayed unmatched. There are 17 residues in the CDR3. CDR3 DNA: TGTGCCAGCAGCTTAGTTCTAGCGGGAGCCAATGCAGAGACCCAGTACTTC. Its translation: CASSLVLAGANAETQYF.

This clonotype was found a few times. The chain uses TRBV20-1 and TRBJ2-6; no definite D call. This CDR3 region has 16 residues. Germline assignment: CDR1 DFQATT and CDR2 SNEGSKA (reference sequence). Trimming removed 3 bases from V and 0 bases from J, with 12 bases in between. In DNA form, the CDR3 reads TGCAGTGCTAGTAACGGGCCGCCCTCTGGGGCCAACGTCCTGACTTTC. Translation gives CSASNGPPSGANVLTF.

The rearrangement uses TRBV9 and TRBJ1-1; TRBD1 is a possible D gene (6 bases). CDR3 length: 16 residues. V gave up 3 bases and J gave up 4 bases, with 19 bases separating them. From germline, CDR1 is SGDLS and CDR2 YYNGEE. The CDR3 nucleotides are TGTGCCAGCAGCGAGTCAACAGGGAGGAAAGTCACTGAAGCTTTCTTT. Encoded protein: CASSESTGRKVTEAFF.

This clonotype has just a few counts. The rearrangement joins TRBV3-1 to TRBJ2-7; D perhaps matches TRBD2 (6 bases). This CDR3 is 14 amino acids long. Germline V lookup: CDR1 LGHDT, CDR2 YNNKEL (reference sequence). V was shortened by 4 bases and J by 9 bases, with 19 bases between the two germline ends. Written as DNA, the CDR3 is TGTGCCAGCAGCCTTTTGTCGGGACTTAATCGGCAGTACTTC. Its translation is CASSLLSGLNRQYF.

In this sample, this clonotype turned up many times. The rearrangement uses TRBV10-3 and TRBJ1-3; D gene uncertain. This CDR3 contains 11 residues. Looked up from germline, CDR1 is ENHRY and CDR2 is SYGVKD. With 8 bases removed from V and 3 bases from J, the gap between germline ends came to 5 bases. The CDR3 sequence is CAILLGNTIYF. CDR3 nucleotides: TGTGCCATCCTGCTTGGAAACACCATATATTTT.

The V and J genes are TRBV11-3 and TRBJ2-1; D is ambiguous. This CDR3 has 13 residues. With 1 base removed from V and 7 bases from J, the gap between germline ends came to 8 bases. CDR1 is SGHNT and CDR2 is YENEEA in the germline V gene. The CDR3 loop reads CASSLAHGNEQFF. CDR3 nucleotide sequence: TGTGCCAGCAGCTTAGCTCATGGGAATGAGCAGTTCTTC. The entire variable domain, with the rest obtained from reference TRBV11-3 and TRBJ2-1, is as follows: EAGVVQSPRYKIIEKKQPVAFWCNPISGHNTLYWYLQNLGQGPELLIRYENEEAVDDSQLPKDRFSAERLKGVDSTLKIQPAELGDSAVYLCASSLAHGNEQFFGPGTRLTVL.

This chain links TRBV29-1 with TRBJ1-2; D is ambiguous. The V end lost 5 bases, the J end lost 2 bases, and 12 bases lay between the germline ends. Germline lookup yields CDR1 SQVTM and CDR2 ANQGSEA. The CDR3 sequence is 13 residues long. This CDR3 is CSVCPAPNYGYTF. The CDR3 coding sequence is TGCAGCGTTTGCCCCGCGCCCAACTATGGCTACACCTTC.

The V call is TRBV2, the J call TRBJ2-7, with a weak D call TRBD1 (5 bases). V lost 5 bases and J 1 base, leaving 15 bases between the germline ends. The CDR3 has 15 residues. The germline CDR1 and CDR2 sequences are SNHLY and FYNNEI. The CDR3 loop is CASSITQGGSYEQYF. As DNA, the CDR3 is TGTGCCAGCAGTATTACTCAGGGCGGATCCTACGAGCAGTACTTC.

This clonotype was detected a few times. This chain links TRBV15 with TRBJ1-5; D perhaps matches TRBD1 (6 bases). The CDR3 totals 16 residues. V dropped 1 base and J dropped 0 bases, with 10 bases sitting between them. Germline CDR1 reads LNHNV; CDR2 reads YYDKDF (reference sequence). DNA of the CDR3: TGTGCCACCAGCAGAGGGACAGTTCGTAGCAATCAGCCCCAGCATTTT. Protein sequence: CATSRGTVRSNQPQHF.

The V call is TRBV11-2, the J call TRBJ2-1; 12 nucleotides agree with TRBD2. J lost 12 bases, V lost 6 bases, and 9 bases had no gene match. There are 14 residues in the CDR3. Germline loops: CDR1 SGHAT, CDR2 FQNNGV. The CDR3 is CASRVMTSGRGQFF. CDR3 nucleotide sequence: TGTGCCAGCAGGGTTATGACTAGCGGGAGAGGGCAGTTCTTC.

The V gene is TRBV30, the J gene TRBJ2-7, with 9 bases lining up with TRBD2. The germline CDR1 and CDR2 sequences are GTSNPN and SVGIG (reference sequence). The V and J ends lost 3 bases and 0 bases, in that order; junction bases with no gene match: 3. This CDR3 is built from 14 residues. The CDR3 DNA is TGTGCCTGGAGCGGACTAGCGAGCTCCTACGAGCAGTACTTC. This sequence encodes CAWSGLASSYEQYF.

This chain connects TRBV19 to TRBJ1-1, with D tentatively TRBD1 (6 bases). Trimming removed 6 bases from V and 0 bases from J, with 20 bases in between. Germline V gene data show CDR1 as LNHDA and CDR2 as SQIVND (reference sequence). The CDR3 has 17 amino acids. CDR3: CASSPQGRWELNTEAFF. CDR3 DNA: TGTGCCAGTAGCCCCCAGGGGCGCTGGGAGCTGAACACTGAAGCTTTCTTT.

This clonotype came up a few times. The chain combines TRBV4-1 with TRBJ2-1, with D hard to call. Germline assignment: CDR1 MGHRA and CDR2 YSYEKL. V was cut by 0 bases and J by 8 bases, with 11 bases left in between. The CDR3 has 14 amino acids. CDR3 nucleotides: TGCGCCAGCAGCCAAGATCGGGTCGACTATGAGCAGTTCTTC. Its protein is CASSQDRVDYEQFF.